The T cell receptor beta chain described here comes from a study of blood T cell repertoires in COVID-19 (dated by TCRdb to 2020 to 2022). With regard to the full study: Samples from collaborators originated in the United States, Italy and Spain and spanned both the acute and convalescent phases of COVID-19. The material from the prospective study consisted of cDNA or gDNA derived from T cells, B-cell-depleted T cells, or PBMCs. The dataset comprised deeply sampled blood TCRbeta repertoires from subjects exposed to, actively infected with, or recovered from COVID-19. The repertoires were released in a freely available public database intended as a resource for research on the immune response to SARS-CoV-2. The samples were drawn from the first 160 participants of the ongoing ImmuneRACE study and from 950 to 1,500 subjects provided by 6 global collaborators. Nearly every sample came with metadata listing a de-identified subject ID, COVID-19 status, age in years and sex. HLA class I and class II types, where available, came from metadata supplied by the sample provider rather than from assay-based typing.

TCRbeta CDR3 regions were amplified from genomic DNA by means of the immunoSEQ Assay, a bias-controlled multiplex PCR. Regarding the original processing steps: Within the assay, amplification of reference gene primers was used to estimate how many nucleated cells each sample contained. To quantify the absolute abundance of each unique TCRbeta CDR3 rearrangement, sequence reads were collapsed and filtered. For each sample, productive Simpson clonality was calculated as the square root of Simpson's diversity index over productive rearrangements. The immuneACCESS repertoire file appears here via TCRdb, limited to in-frame rearrangements. These files lack a portion of the clones; in checked studies, under half of the deficit traces to unresolved V genes, and the cause of the others is not known. D and trimming come from the DNA, and the V and J calls and clone size come from that table. The sample table holds about 270,000 clones, of which around 90% were seen once. The ten largest clones take up 1% of the sample.

Study-wide findings and limitations: The amount of clinical and demographic metadata varied by source and participant and was provided uncurated.

In the prospective study, participants were about 18 to 89 years old, resided in about 25 geographic areas of the United States, and were enrolled through a virtual design. Cohort assignment in the prospective study relied on participant-reported clinical history from a screening survey and a study questionnaire. For ImmuneRACE Cohort 3, a participant was defined as recovered based on two consecutive negative NP/OP PCR tests, clearance by a healthcare professional, or resolution of symptoms. Each participant in the prospective study had whole blood, serum and a nasopharyngeal or oropharyngeal swab collected by mobile phlebotomists. Participants in the prospective study had the option to provide additional blood draws and questionnaires over a roughly two-month period. Blood samples from the prospective study were shipped frozen or at room temperature prior to DNA extraction. Notes on this clone: The specificity of this receptor is unknown. There are no base qualities to consult, and no much larger clone falls within one base.

Looking up the germline V gene (reference sequence) yields CDR1 MNHEY and CDR2 SMNVEV. V ends up 4 bases short and J 2 bases short, with an unmatched junction base count of 6. Including cysteine and phenylalanine, the CDR3 has 15 amino acids. This entry keeps only the CDR3 DNA: 45 bases, framed from base 1. The sequence links TRBV27 to TRBJ2-5; 8 central bases correspond to TRBD2. The sample comprised PBMCs or T cells enriched from blood (not recorded which). The receptor comes from a woman aged 30 to 39 who had recovered from COVID-19. The bases read TGTGCCAGCAGTTGGCAGCGGGGGTTTCAAGAGACCCAGTACTTC. Its translation reads: CASSWQRGFQETQYF.